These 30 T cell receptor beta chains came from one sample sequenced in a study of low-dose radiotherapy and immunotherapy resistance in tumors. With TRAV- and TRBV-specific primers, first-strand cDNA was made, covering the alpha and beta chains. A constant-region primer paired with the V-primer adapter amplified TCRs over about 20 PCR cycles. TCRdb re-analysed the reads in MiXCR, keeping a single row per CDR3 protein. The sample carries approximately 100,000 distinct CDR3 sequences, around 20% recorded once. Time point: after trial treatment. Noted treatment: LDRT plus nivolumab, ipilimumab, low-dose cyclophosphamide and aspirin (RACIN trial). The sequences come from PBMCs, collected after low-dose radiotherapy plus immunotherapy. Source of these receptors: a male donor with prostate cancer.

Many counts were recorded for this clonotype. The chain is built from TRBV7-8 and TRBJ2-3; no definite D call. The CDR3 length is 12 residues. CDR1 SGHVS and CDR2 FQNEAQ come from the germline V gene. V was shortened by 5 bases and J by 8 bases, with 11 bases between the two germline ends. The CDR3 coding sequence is TGTGCCAGCAGCCCCGAGAGCAGTACGCAGTATTTT. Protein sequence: CASSPESSTQYF.

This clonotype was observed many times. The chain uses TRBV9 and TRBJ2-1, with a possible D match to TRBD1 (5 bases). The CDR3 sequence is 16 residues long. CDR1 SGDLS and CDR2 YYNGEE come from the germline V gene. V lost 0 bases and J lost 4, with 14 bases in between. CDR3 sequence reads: CASSVEGSGSYNEQFF. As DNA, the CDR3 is TGTGCCAGCAGCGTAGAAGGGTCAGGGTCATACAATGAGCAGTTCTTC. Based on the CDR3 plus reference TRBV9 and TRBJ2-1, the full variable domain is DSGVTQTPKHLITATGQRVTLRCSPRSGDLSVYWYQQSLDQGLQFLIQYYNGEERAKGNILERFSAQQFPDLHSELNLSSLELGDSALYFCASSVEGSGSYNEQFFGPGTRLTVL.

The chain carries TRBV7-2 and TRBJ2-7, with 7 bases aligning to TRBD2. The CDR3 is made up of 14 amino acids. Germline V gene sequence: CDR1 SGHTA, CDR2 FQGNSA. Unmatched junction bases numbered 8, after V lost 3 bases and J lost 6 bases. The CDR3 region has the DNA TGTGCCAGCAGCTTTCCGGGCAGGGAGGGCGAGCAGTACTTC. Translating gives CASSFPGREGEQYF.

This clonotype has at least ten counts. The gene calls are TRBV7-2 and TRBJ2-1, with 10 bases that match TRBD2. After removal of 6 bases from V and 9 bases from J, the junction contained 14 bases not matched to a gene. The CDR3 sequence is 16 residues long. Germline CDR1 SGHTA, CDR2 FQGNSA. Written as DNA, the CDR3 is TGTGCCAGCAGTCCCCGGGTGGAGCGGGGGGGCCTTGAGCAGTTCTTC. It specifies CASSPRVERGGLEQFF.

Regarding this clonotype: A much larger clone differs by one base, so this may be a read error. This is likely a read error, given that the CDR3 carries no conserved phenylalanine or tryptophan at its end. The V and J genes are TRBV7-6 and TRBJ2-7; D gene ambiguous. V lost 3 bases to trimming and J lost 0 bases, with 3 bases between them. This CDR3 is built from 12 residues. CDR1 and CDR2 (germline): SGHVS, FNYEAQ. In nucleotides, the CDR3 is TGTGCCAGCAGCTTTCCCTCCTACGAGCAGTACTTG. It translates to CASSFPSYEQYL.

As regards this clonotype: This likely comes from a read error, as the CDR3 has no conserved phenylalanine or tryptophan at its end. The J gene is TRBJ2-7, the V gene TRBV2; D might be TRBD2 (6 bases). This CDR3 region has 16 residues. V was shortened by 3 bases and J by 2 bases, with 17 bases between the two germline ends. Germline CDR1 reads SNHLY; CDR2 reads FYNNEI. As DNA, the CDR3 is TGTGCCAGCAGTGATATGGGTCTAGCGACTCCCTACGAGCAGTACTCC. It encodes CASSDMGLATPYEQYS.

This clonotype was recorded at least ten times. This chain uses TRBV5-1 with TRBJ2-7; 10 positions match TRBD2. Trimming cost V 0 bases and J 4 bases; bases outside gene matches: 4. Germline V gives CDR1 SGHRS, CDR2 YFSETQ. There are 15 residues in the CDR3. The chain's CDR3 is CASSLVASGGYEQYF. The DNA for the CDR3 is TGCGCCAGCAGCTTGGTAGCTAGCGGGGGTTACGAGCAGTACTTC.

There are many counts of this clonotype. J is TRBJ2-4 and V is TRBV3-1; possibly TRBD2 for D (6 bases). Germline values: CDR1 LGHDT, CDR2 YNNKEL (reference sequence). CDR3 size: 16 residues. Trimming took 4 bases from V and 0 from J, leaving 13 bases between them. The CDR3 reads CASSLQSGQAKNIQYF. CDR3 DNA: TGTGCCAGCAGCCTTCAGAGCGGGCAAGCCAAAAACATTCAGTACTTC.

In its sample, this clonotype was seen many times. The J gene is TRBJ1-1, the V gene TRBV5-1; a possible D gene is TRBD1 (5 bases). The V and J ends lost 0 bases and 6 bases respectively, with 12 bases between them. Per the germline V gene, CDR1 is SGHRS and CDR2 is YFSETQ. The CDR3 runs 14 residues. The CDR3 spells CASSLGQQFAEAFF. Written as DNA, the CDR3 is TGCGCCAGCAGCTTGGGACAGCAGTTCGCTGAAGCTTTCTTT.

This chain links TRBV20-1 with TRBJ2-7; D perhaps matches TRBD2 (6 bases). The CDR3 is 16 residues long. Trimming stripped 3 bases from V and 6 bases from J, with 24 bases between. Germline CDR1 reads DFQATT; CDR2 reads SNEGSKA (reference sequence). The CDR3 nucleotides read TGCAGTGCTAGGGCCCAGTTGGGTAAAAGCGGGCTCGAGCAGTACTTC. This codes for CSARAQLGKSGLEQYF.

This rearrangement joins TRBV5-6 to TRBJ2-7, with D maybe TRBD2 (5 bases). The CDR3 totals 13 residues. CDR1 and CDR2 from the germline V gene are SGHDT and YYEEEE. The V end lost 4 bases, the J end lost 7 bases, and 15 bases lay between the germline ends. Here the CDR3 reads CASSTRPSGEQYF. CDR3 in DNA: TGTGCCAGCAGCACAAGACCGTCGGGGGAGCAGTACTTC.

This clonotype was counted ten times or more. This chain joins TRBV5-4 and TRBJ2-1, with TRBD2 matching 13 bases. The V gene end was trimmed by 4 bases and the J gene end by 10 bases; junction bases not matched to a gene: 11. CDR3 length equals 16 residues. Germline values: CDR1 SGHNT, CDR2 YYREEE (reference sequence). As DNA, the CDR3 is TGTGCCAGCAGCGCCCTAACTAGCGGGGGGGCGGGCGAGCAGTTCTTC. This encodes CASSALTSGGAGEQFF.

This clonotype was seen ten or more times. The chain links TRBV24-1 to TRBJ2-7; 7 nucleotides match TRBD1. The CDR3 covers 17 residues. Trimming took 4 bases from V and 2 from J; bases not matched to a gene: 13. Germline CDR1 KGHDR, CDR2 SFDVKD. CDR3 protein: CATSEHRRGDSPYEQYF. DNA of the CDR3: TGTGCCACCAGTGAACACCGTAGAGGGGACAGCCCCTACGAGCAGTACTTC.

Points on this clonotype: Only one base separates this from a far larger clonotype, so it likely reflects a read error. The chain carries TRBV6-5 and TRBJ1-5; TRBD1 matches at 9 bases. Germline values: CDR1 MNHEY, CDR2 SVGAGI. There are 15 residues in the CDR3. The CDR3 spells CASSATGGVGQPHHF. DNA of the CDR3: TGTGCCAGCAGCGCGACAGGGGGTGTAGGGCAGCCCCATCATTTT.

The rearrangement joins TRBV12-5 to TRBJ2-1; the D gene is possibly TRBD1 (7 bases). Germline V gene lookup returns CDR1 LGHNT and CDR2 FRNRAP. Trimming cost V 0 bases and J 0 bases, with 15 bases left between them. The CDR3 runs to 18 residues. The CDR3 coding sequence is TGTGCTAGTGGTTTGGTACTCCAGGGGGGCCACTCCTACAATGAGCAGTTCTTC. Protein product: CASGLVLQGGHSYNEQFF.

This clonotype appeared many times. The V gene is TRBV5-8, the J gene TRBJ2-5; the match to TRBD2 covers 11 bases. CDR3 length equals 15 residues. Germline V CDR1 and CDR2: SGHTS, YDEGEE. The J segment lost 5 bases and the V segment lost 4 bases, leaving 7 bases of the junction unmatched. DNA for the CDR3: TGTGCCAGCAGCGGTAGCGGGGGGGCCTTGGAGACCCAGTACTTC. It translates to CASSGSGGALETQYF.

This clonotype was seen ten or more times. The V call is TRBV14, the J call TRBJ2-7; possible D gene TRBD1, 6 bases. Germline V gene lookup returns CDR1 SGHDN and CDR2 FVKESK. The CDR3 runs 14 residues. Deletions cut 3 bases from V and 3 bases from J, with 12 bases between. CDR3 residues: CASSQYRDGYEQYF. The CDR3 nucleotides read TGTGCCAGCAGCCAGTACAGGGACGGCTACGAGCAGTACTTC.

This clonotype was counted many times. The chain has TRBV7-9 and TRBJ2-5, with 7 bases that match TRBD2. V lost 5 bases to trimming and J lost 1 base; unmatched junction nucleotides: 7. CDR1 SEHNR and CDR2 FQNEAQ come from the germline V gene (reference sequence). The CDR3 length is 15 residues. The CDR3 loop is CASSGGVAPQETQYF. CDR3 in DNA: TGTGCCAGCAGCGGGGGGGTCGCCCCCCAAGAGACCCAGTACTTC.

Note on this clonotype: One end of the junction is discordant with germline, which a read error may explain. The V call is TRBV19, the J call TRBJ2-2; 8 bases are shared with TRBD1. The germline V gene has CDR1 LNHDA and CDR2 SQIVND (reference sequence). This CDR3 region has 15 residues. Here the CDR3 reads CASSLDRGTTGELFF. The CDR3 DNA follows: TGTGCCAGTAGTTTAGACAGGGGTACGACCGGGGAGCTGTTTTTT.

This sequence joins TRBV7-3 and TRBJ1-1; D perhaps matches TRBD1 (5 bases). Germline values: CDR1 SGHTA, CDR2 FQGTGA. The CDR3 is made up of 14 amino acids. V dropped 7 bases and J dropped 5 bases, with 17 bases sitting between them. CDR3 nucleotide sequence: TGTGCCAGCACCCATCGGGGGTTTGGTACTGAAGCTTTCTTT. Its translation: CASTHRGFGTEAFF.

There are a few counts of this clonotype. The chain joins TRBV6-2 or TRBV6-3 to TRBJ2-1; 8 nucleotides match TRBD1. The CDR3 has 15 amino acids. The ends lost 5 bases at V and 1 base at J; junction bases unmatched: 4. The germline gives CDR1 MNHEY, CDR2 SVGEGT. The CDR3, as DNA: TGTGCCAGCAGTACAGGGGGATGGTCCTACAATGAGCAGTTCTTC. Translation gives CASSTGGWSYNEQFF.

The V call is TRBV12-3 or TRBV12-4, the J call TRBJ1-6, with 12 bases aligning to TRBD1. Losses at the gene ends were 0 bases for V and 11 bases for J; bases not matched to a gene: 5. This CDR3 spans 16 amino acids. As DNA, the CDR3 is TGTGCCAGCAGTTTAGCGGGACAGGGGGCAACGACACCCCTCCACTTT. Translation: CASSLAGQGATTPLHF.

The CDR3 bases are TGTGCCATCAGTGAAAGTGGTGATACGCAGTATTTT. Translation gives CAISESGDTQYF. The V call is TRBV10-3, the J call TRBJ2-3; D is unresolved. V shed 3 bases and J shed 6 bases, with 7 bases lying between them. CDR1 is ENHRY and CDR2 is SYGVKD in the germline V gene. The CDR3 contains 12 residues.

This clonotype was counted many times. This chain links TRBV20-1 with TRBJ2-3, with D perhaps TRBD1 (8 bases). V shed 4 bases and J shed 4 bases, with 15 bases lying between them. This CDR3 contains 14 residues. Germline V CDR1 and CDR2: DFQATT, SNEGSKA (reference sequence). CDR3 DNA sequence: TGCAGTGCTACTCACAGGGGGGGGGCAGATACGCAGTATTTT. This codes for CSATHRGGADTQYF.

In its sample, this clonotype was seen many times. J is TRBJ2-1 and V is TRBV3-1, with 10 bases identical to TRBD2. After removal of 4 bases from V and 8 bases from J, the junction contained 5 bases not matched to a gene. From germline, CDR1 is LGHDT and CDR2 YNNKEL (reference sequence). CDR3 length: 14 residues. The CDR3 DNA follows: TGTGCCAGCAGCCGGAGCGGGGGGGGATATGAGCAGTTCTTC. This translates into CASSRSGGGYEQFF.

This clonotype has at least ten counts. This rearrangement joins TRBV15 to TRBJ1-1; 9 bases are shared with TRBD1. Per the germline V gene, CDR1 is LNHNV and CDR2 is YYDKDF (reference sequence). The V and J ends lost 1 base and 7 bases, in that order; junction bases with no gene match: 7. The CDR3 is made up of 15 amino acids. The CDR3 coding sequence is TGTGCCACCAGCAGAGGGAGGACAGGGGCCTTTGAAGCTTTCTTT. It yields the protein CATSRGRTGAFEAFF.

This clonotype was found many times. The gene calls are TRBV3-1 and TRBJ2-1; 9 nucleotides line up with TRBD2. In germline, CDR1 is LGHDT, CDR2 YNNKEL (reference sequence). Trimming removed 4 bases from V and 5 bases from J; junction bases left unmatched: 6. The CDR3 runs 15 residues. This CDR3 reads CASSLPSGVDNEQFF. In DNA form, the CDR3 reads TGTGCCAGCAGCCTCCCTAGCGGGGTTGACAATGAGCAGTTCTTC.

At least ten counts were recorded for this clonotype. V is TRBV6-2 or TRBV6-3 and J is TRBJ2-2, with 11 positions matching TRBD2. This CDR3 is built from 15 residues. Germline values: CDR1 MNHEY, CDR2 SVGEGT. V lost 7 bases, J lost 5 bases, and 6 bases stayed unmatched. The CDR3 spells CASTSSGGLTGELFF. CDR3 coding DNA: TGTGCCAGCACCTCTAGCGGGGGGTTGACCGGGGAGCTGTTTTTT.

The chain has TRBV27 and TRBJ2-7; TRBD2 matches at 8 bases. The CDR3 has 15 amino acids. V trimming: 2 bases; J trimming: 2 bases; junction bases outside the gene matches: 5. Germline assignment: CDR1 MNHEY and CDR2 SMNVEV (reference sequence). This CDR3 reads CASSLRVAGTYEQYF. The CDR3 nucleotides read TGTGCCAGCAGTTTAAGGGTAGCGGGGACCTACGAGCAGTACTTC.

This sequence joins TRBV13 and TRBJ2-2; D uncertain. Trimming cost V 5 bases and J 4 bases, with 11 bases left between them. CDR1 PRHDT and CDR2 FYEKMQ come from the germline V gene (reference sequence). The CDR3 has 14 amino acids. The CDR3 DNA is TGTGCCAGCAGCCCTTTACTATCCACCGGGGAGCTGTTTTTT. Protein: CASSPLLSTGELFF.